The rows below give T cell receptor beta chains drawn from one sample of a study of graft-versus-host responses after intestinal transplantation. The repertoire was sequenced with immunoSEQ multiplex PCR; TCRdb's copy has only in-frame clones and lacks some. The sample consists of about 21,000 clones, approximately 70% of them appearing once. This sample comprised ileum tissue, obtained around 20 days after intestinal transplant. The receptor set was obtained from a human patient who received an intestinal transplant, so some T cells may come from the graft donor. The conserved cysteine and the conserved F or W are not part of the CDR3 here. Each record gives: V gene, J gene, clone size, CDR3 length, D gene, CDR3 protein. The D gene is left open where the match is weak. Some rows have no size entry. The others give once, few or many, or a class for an expanded clone.

TRBV4-3,TRBJ1-3,.,14,.,ASSLILTASGNTIY
TRBV5-4,TRBJ2-7,.,14,TRBD2,ASSLPSAGGTYEQY
TRBV7-9,TRBJ1-1,.,10,.,ASSPGSTEAF
TRBV5-6,TRBJ2-7,.,15,TRBD1,AGSSFITLDRAGEQY
TRBV6-5,TRBJ2-2,few,12,.,ASGASENTGELF
TRBV4-1,TRBJ1-2,once,13,.,ASSQDGDTWGGYT
TRBV5-1,TRBJ2-1,once,14,TRBD2,ASGFGGGKLYNEQF
TRBV6-1,TRBJ2-1,.,14,.,ASSEVKQGRNNEQF
TRBV29-1,TRBJ1-3,few,13,TRBD1,SVAAGGVLSDTIY
TRBV27,TRBJ2-7,.,13,TRBD2,ASSFAGGGPYEQY
TRBV7-2,TRBJ2-5,.,16,.,ASSLYIWEGEGQETQY
TRBV20-1,TRBJ2-7,.,9,TRBD1,RAQGGHEQY
TRBV2,TRBJ2-1,.,15,TRBD2,ASSKLAGGLGYNEQF
TRBV6-5,TRBJ2-1,few,12,.,ASSFTTEYNEQF
TRBV7-2,TRBJ2-1,.,15,.,ASSLGVPSLSYNEQF
TRBV5-1,TRBJ1-2,.,11,TRBD1,ASSWTGNYGYT
TRBV6-1,TRBJ2-2,.,17,TRBD1,ASSEFAPLRDRGLRGAV
TRBV30,TRBJ2-1,few,16,TRBD2,AWSGFGTSGRDYNEQF
TRBV7-2,TRBJ1-1,.,13,TRBD1,ASSLVRGLVVGAF
TRBV4-3,TRBJ2-5,.,13,.,ASSQDQQGEETQY
TRBV27,TRBJ2-7,.,13,TRBD2,ASSSFGTRTYEQY
TRBV11-1,TRBJ1-6,few,15,TRBD1,ASPDPWPGTGNSPLH
TRBV30,TRBJ2-1,.,10,.,AWRPAYNEQF
TRBV25-1,TRBJ2-5,.,12,TRBD2,ASSGTSGGETQY
TRBV4-3,TRBJ2-7,once,16,.,ASSQDWFGGAFSYEQY
TRBV5-1,TRBJ2-3,few,12,.,ASSFPGVTDTQY
TRBV5-5,TRBJ1-2,.,13,.,ASSFRPTVNYGYT
TRBV7-9,TRBJ1-2,.,12,TRBD1,ATKYPGQGYGYT
TRBV4-1,TRBJ1-5,few,16,TRBD1,ASSQTGQGDRLSQPQH
TRBV4-2,TRBJ2-7,.,11,.,ASSWGHLGEQY
TRBV5-1,TRBJ2-3,.,13,TRBD2,ASSLGAGVTDTQY
TRBV5-1,TRBJ1-2,.,14,.,ASSWNIKTDLYGYT
TRBV11-2,TRBJ2-5,.,12,TRBD2,ASKGAGGEETQY
TRBV29-1,TRBJ2-7,.,11,.,SVVSAGSYEQY
TRBV7-2,TRBJ2-7,.,10,.,ASSLASAGQY
TRBV5-5,TRBJ2-7,medium-sized,14,TRBD1,ASSLEGTGFYYEQY
TRBV10-3,TRBJ2-3,.,14,TRBD2,ATRLAGGISTDTQY
TRBV7-7,TRBJ2-7,.,11,TRBD1,ASALGQGYEQY
TRBV28,TRBJ2-5,.,12,TRBD1,ASGGTGSGETQY
TRBV27,TRBJ2-7,.,11,.,ASSLGGNYEQY
TRBV4-1,TRBJ1-2,.,12,TRBD1,ASSQVDRDYGYT